The 3 T cell receptor beta chains below come from one sample, sequenced in a study of cytomegalovirus exposure and HLA in healthy donors. The study ran its PCR with 60 Vbeta and 13 Jbeta primers. TCRdb's table, derived via immunoSEQ multiplex PCR, lists solely in-frame clones and lacks some. The data show 100,000 to 150,000 clones, around 80% seen once. The sequencing sample was made of PBMCs. The receptor source for this set is a man under 40 in good health and CMV-seronegative.

The gene calls are TRBV13 and TRBJ1-1; a possible D gene is TRBD1 (5 bases). The germline V gene encodes CDR1 PRHDT and CDR2 FYEKMQ (reference sequence). Deletions cut 8 bases from V and 4 bases from J, with 14 bases between. CDR3 length equals 13 residues. This CDR3 reads CASSGEGLTEAFF. The CDR3 region has the DNA TGTGCCAGCTCTGGGGAGGGACTCACTGAAGCTTTCTTT. The whole variable domain, filled in from reference TRBV13 and TRBJ1-1, reads AAGVIQSPRHLIKEKRETATLKCYPIPRHDTVYWYQQGPGQDPQFLISFYEKMQSDKGSIPDRFSAQQFSDYHSELNMSSLELGDSALYFCASSGEGLTEAFFGQGTRLTVV.

J is TRBJ1-2 and V is TRBV5-1; 8 nucleotides agree with TRBD1. V trimming: 4 bases; J trimming: 5 bases; junction bases outside the gene matches: 7. CDR3 length equals 14 residues. The germline V gene encodes CDR1 SGHRS and CDR2 YFSETQ. The CDR3 DNA reads TGCGCCAGCAGCGTTGGGACAGGATATTATGGCTACACCTTC. It yields the protein CASSVGTGYYGYTF.

The chain carries TRBV30 and TRBJ1-1, with unresolved D. The V gene's germline CDR1 is GTSNPN and CDR2 SVGIG (reference sequence). Trimming stripped 1 base from V and 1 base from J, with 7 bases between. CDR3 length equals 13 residues. The CDR3 sequence: CAWSGRENTEAFF. The CDR3 nucleotides are TGTGCCTGGAGTGGGAGGGAGAACACTGAAGCTTTCTTT.